This T cell receptor beta chain stems from a study of response to subunit inactivated influenza vaccine. This clonotype came up a few times. Its antigen is currently unknown. TCRdb recomputed calls from the RT-PCR reads with MiXCR, one row per CDR3 protein. The profile shows some 800,000 distinct CDR3 sequences, around 20% of them singletons. The germline CDR1 and CDR2 sequences are SGHAT and FQNNGV. With V trimmed by 1 base and J by 7 bases, 16 bases remained unmatched. The CDR3 runs 19 residues. General study findings and limits: Authors suggested each seasonal influenza vaccination recruits few new T cells.

This clonotype was sampled from a middle-aged man who received an inactivated influenza vaccine. The specimen comprised PBMCs from blood, sampled about 5 days after vaccination. V and J are TRBV11-2 and TRBJ2-7, with 13 bases identical to TRBD2. The CDR3 DNA reads as TGTGCCAGCAGCTTAGGACCAACTAGCGGGAGGGCCAAGGACGGTGAGCAGTACTTC. It encodes CASSLGPTSGRAKDGEQYF.